The 32 T cell receptor beta chains below come from one sample, sequenced in a study of T cell responses to AZD1222 COVID-19 vaccine. Generated by immunoSEQ multiplex PCR, the TCRdb table keeps only in-frame clones and is missing some. The data contain 70,000 to 95,000 clones, approximately 92% of them singletons. The sequencing used peripheral blood, collected 28 days after the second AZD1222 dose. These receptor sequences come from an adult who received the AZD1222 COVID-19 vaccine.

The gene calls are TRBV5-6 and TRBJ1-2, with TRBD1 identical over 10 bases. The CDR3 length is 16 residues. Germline V gene sequence: CDR1 SGHDT, CDR2 YYEEEE. The ends lost 2 bases at V and 0 bases at J; junction bases unmatched: 4. CDR3 sequence reads: CASSFLDRGSNYGYTF. The DNA for the CDR3 is TGTGCCAGCAGCTTCCTGGACAGGGGGTCTAACTATGGCTACACCTTC.

This clone was observed a few times. The chain recombines TRBV14 with TRBJ2-1; the match to TRBD2 covers 7 bases. The length of the CDR3 is 17 residues. Germline assignment: CDR1 SGHDN and CDR2 FVKESK. Trimming at V came to 3 bases and at J to 2 bases, leaving 10 bases not matched to a gene. CDR3 DNA: TGTGCCAGCAGCCAGAGGACTAGTAGCGCAACCTACAATGAGCAGTTCTTC. Protein: CASSQRTSSATYNEQFF. The complete variable domain, with remaining parts taken from reference TRBV14 and TRBJ2-1, reads EAGVTQFPSHSVIEKGQTVTLRCDPISGHDNLYWYRRVMGKEIKFLLHFVKESKQDESGMPNNRFLAERTGGTYSTLKVQPAELEDSGVYFCASSQRTSSATYNEQFFGPGTRLTVL.

The J gene is TRBJ2-5, the V gene TRBV3-1 (or the pseudogene TRBV3-2), with no clear D. Germline values: CDR1 LGHDT, CDR2 YNNKEL (reference sequence). The V and J ends lost 0 bases and 6 bases respectively, with 14 bases between them. The CDR3 totals 15 residues. CDR3 sequence (DNA): TGTGCCAGCAGCCAAGACACAGCGAGACCGAAGACCCAGTACTTC. Translation gives CASSQDTARPKTQYF.

This clone was seen a single time. The J gene is TRBJ2-7, the V gene TRBV27; D ambiguous. Between the trimmed V and J ends, which lost 3 bases and 2 bases, there was a span of 11 bases. Per germline, CDR1 MNHEY and CDR2 SMNVEV (reference sequence). The CDR3 covers 14 residues. CDR3 nucleotide sequence: TGTGCCAGCAGTTTCCAGCGCCAGGCCTACGAGCAGTACTTC. It specifies CASSFQRQAYEQYF.

This chain uses TRBV7-2 with TRBJ2-3; D ambiguous. Germline-derived CDR1 and CDR2 are SGHTA and FQGNSA. The CDR3 has 13 residues. Trimming left V 0 bases short and J 3 bases short, with 4 bases between. This CDR3 is CASSLATTDTQYF. The CDR3 coding sequence is TGTGCCAGCAGCTTAGCGACGACAGATACGCAGTATTTT.

The genes are TRBV7-8 and TRBJ1-2; no firm D call. This CDR3 is 14 amino acids long. V was shortened by 1 base and J by 8 bases, with 14 bases between the two germline ends. The germline V gene encodes CDR1 SGHVS and CDR2 FQNEAQ. This chain's CDR3 is CASSLGSGLTGYTF. The CDR3 DNA follows: TGTGCCAGCAGCTTAGGCTCCGGTCTCACCGGCTACACCTTC. Using reference TRBV7-8 and TRBJ1-2 for the parts outside the CDR3, the full variable domain is GAGVSQSPRYKVAKRGQDVALRCDPISGHVSLFWYQQALGQGPEFLTYFQNEAQLDKSGLPSDRFFAERPEGSVSTLKIQRTQQEDSAVYLCASSLGSGLTGYTFGSGTRLTVV.

This sequence joins TRBV20-1 and TRBJ2-5; 8 bases fit TRBD2. V gave up 3 bases and J gave up 1 base; unmatched junction bases: 7. CDR1 and CDR2 from the germline V gene are DFQATT and SNEGSKA (reference sequence). CDR3 size: 15 residues. The CDR3 reads CSASPDGGAQETQYF. In DNA form, the CDR3 reads TGCAGTGCTAGTCCAGACGGGGGGGCCCAAGAGACCCAGTACTTC.

This chain links TRBV30 with TRBJ1-6; the D is unclear. The CDR3 loop spans 15 amino acids. Trimming removed 6 bases at V and 8 bases at J, with 20 bases between. Germline CDR1 is GTSNPN and CDR2 is SVGIG (reference sequence). The chain's CDR3 is CACPTGPSSDSPLHF. The CDR3 DNA reads TGTGCCTGCCCTACCGGGCCCTCATCTGATTCACCCCTCCACTTT.

V is TRBV28 and J is TRBJ2-3; D could derive from TRBD1 or TRBD2 (5 bases each). The CDR3 length is 15 residues. Germline CDR1 reads MDHEN; CDR2 reads SYDVKM. Trimming left V 4 bases short and J 1 base short, with 12 bases between. In DNA, the CDR3 is TGTGCCAGCAGTTCGCCGTTGGGGGGCACAGATACGCAGTATTTT. Translated, it gives CASSSPLGGTDTQYF.

The V gene is TRBV5-8, the J gene TRBJ2-7; 9 bases are a match to TRBD1. Germline loops: CDR1 SGHTS, CDR2 YDEGEE. The V segment lost 2 bases and the J segment 7 bases; nucleotides outside the gene matches: 4. The CDR3 has 13 residues. The CDR3 nucleotides are TGTGCCAGCAGCTTACCGACAGGGGGGGAGCAGTACTTC. Residues: CASSLPTGGEQYF.

The CDR3 coding sequence is TGCGCCAGCAGCTTGGAAGCAGGGGCGGATTCACCCCTCCACTTT. This sequence encodes CASSLEAGADSPLHF. The chain is built from TRBV5-1 and TRBJ1-6; possibly TRBD1 for D (6 bases). Germline CDR1 reads SGHRS; CDR2 reads YFSETQ. Between the trimmed V and J ends, which lost 0 bases and 8 bases, there was a span of 12 bases. The CDR3 runs to 15 residues.

The gene calls are TRBV6-2 or TRBV6-3 and TRBJ1-5; possibly TRBD1 for D (5 bases). Germline values: CDR1 MNHEY, CDR2 SVGEGT. The CDR3 sequence is 15 residues long. The ends were cut back, 6 bases at V and 4 bases at J, with 16 bases in the middle. Written as DNA, the CDR3 is TGTGCCAGCAGCTCCTTTTGGGGGGAAAATCAGCCCCAGCATTTT. It codes for CASSSFWGENQPQHF.

The V call is TRBV18, the J call TRBJ1-1; a weak D match, TRBD1 (6 bases). Germline assignment: CDR1 KGHSH and CDR2 LQKENI. The CDR3 length is 16 residues. V was trimmed by 4 bases and J by 7 bases, leaving 22 bases between them. CDR3 amino acids: CASSLFLTGSEGEAFF. The CDR3 coding sequence is TGTGCCAGCTCACTTTTCTTAACAGGGTCCGAAGGTGAAGCTTTCTTT.

The V gene is TRBV27, the J gene TRBJ1-1, with D perhaps matching TRBD1 (6 bases). The germline V gene has CDR1 MNHEY and CDR2 SMNVEV (reference sequence). There are 18 residues in the CDR3. V lost 2 bases to trimming and J lost 4 bases, with 23 bases between them. DNA for the CDR3: TGTGCCAGCAGTTTAACACCTCCGGGCAGGGGTAAATTCACTGAAGCTTTCTTT. It encodes CASSLTPPGRGKFTEAFF.

The J gene is TRBJ1-1, the V gene TRBV6-1; D remains unclear. The CDR3 consists of 11 residues. Per the germline V gene, CDR1 is MNHNS and CDR2 is SASEGT. The V end lost 1 base, the J end lost 7 bases, and 4 bases lay between the germline ends. CDR3: CASSEDGEAFF. The CDR3 DNA follows: TGTGCCAGCAGTGAAGACGGTGAAGCTTTCTTT.

V is TRBV9 and J is TRBJ2-3; 13 nucleotides match TRBD2. This CDR3 contains 16 residues. Losses at the gene ends were 0 bases for V and 6 bases for J; bases not matched to a gene: 4. In germline, CDR1 is SGDLS, CDR2 YYNGEE. The CDR3 loop reads CASSVVQLAGGDTQYF. CDR3 DNA sequence: TGTGCCAGCAGCGTAGTCCAACTAGCGGGAGGGGATACGCAGTATTTT.

J is TRBJ1-1 and V is TRBV7-9; D not resolved. This CDR3 has 13 amino acids. Trimming removed 6 bases at V and 2 bases at J, with 10 bases between. Germline loops: CDR1 SEHNR, CDR2 FQNEAQ (reference sequence). The CDR3 protein is CASRSGHNTEAFF. The CDR3 coding sequence is TGTGCCAGCAGATCCGGGCACAACACTGAAGCTTTCTTT.

The rearrangement joins TRBV4-2 to TRBJ1-2; perhaps TRBD1 as D (5 bases). The germline gives CDR1 LGHNA, CDR2 YNFKEQ. Trimming took 0 bases from V and 0 from J, leaving 14 bases between them. The CDR3 covers 17 residues. CDR3 bases: TGTGCCAGCAGCCAAGAAAGGGGATCACGCACTAACTATGGCTACACCTTC. Protein: CASSQERGSRTNYGYTF.

The genes are TRBV15 and TRBJ2-7; D tentatively fits TRBD1 or TRBD2 (5 bases each). There are 14 residues in the CDR3. V lost 3 bases and J lost 6, with 15 bases in between. Germline CDR1 reads LNHNV; CDR2 reads YYDKDF (reference sequence). In nucleotides, the CDR3 is TGTGCCACCAGCAGGGGGGAAGGGACCTCCGAGCAGTACTTC. Encoded protein: CATSRGEGTSEQYF.

The chain joins TRBV28 to TRBJ2-7; D may be TRBD2 (6 bases). Germline CDR1 MDHEN, CDR2 SYDVKM. Trimming removed 3 bases from V and 2 bases from J, with 17 bases in between. The CDR3 contains 16 residues. CDR3 in amino acids: CASSFSLGTLAYEQYF. CDR3 bases: TGTGCCAGCAGTTTCTCCCTCGGGACTCTAGCCTACGAGCAGTACTTC.

The chain links TRBV7-9 to TRBJ1-1; no firm D call. The germline gives CDR1 SEHNR, CDR2 FQNEAQ (reference sequence). CDR3 length equals 13 residues. Between the trimmed V and J ends, which lost 5 bases and 0 bases, there was a span of 7 bases. CDR3 in amino acids: CASSLTMNTEAFF. The CDR3, as DNA: TGTGCCAGCAGCCTAACTATGAACACTGAAGCTTTCTTT.

V and J are TRBV10-1 and TRBJ2-1; D remains unclear. Germline V lookup: CDR1 WNHNN, CDR2 SYGVQD (reference sequence). Trimming took 4 bases from V and 2 from J, leaving 12 bases between them. The CDR3 sequence is 15 residues long. In DNA form, the CDR3 reads TGCGCCAGCAGTGGAATTCGACAACCCTACAATGAGCAGTTCTTC. Protein: CASSGIRQPYNEQFF.

This clone showed up just once. The chain uses TRBV19 and TRBJ1-1; 8 bases agree with TRBD1. This CDR3 contains 14 residues. V dropped 1 base and J dropped 7; count of bases not matched to a gene: 5. The germline V gene has CDR1 LNHDA and CDR2 SQIVND (reference sequence). The DNA of the CDR3 is TGTGCCAGTAGTATAGGAGGGACAGGTTTTGAAGCTTTCTTT. Residues: CASSIGGTGFEAFF.

The chain combines TRBV21-1 with TRBJ1-2. TRBV21-1 is noted as a pseudogene. CDR3 length: 14 residues. CDR3 sequence (DNA): TGTGCCAGCAGCGGACGCAACGGGGCCTATGGCTACACCTTC. This codes for CASSGRNGAYGYTF.

The chain joins TRBV10-3 to TRBJ2-7; D not certain. Trimming removed 2 bases from V and 2 bases from J, with 10 bases in between. CDR3 size: 14 residues. Per the germline V gene, CDR1 is ENHRY and CDR2 is SYGVKD. DNA for the CDR3: TGTGCCATCAGTGAGGAGCCGAGGACCTACGAGCAGTACTTC. Translating gives CAISEEPRTYEQYF.

This rearrangement joins TRBV12-3 or TRBV12-4 to TRBJ2-5; 7 bases match TRBD2. There are 13 residues in the CDR3. V shed 3 bases and J 4 bases; nucleotides not matched to a gene: 2. CDR3 region: CASSLGEGETQYF. CDR3 DNA sequence: TGTGCCAGCAGTTTGGGGGAGGGAGAGACCCAGTACTTC.

This chain uses TRBV6-5 with TRBJ2-7, with no clear D. Deletions cut 6 bases from V and 5 bases from J, with 11 bases between. Germline CDR1 MNHEY, CDR2 SVGAGI. The CDR3 runs to 12 residues. The CDR3 sequence is CASRTRLNEQYF. CDR3 DNA: TGTGCCAGCAGGACAAGGCTCAACGAGCAGTACTTC.

About this clone itself: At one end, the junction sequence differs from germline, possibly due to a read error. V gene TRBV5-1 combines with J gene TRBJ2-2, with a possible D match to TRBD2 (6 bases). Germline V gene lookup returns CDR1 SGHRS and CDR2 YFSETQ. The CDR3 runs 16 residues. CDR3 DNA: TGCGCCAGCAGTTTGGGACCTTGGGGGGACACCGGGGAGCTGTTTTTT. Amino acids: CASSLGPWGDTGELFF.

This rearrangement joins TRBV5-1 to TRBJ2-3; 7 bases align to TRBD1. The length of the CDR3 is 16 residues. Trimming took 4 bases from V and 3 from J; bases not matched to a gene: 11. CDR1 and CDR2 (germline): SGHRS, YFSETQ. The CDR3 loop reads CASSTRQGSGTDTQYF. CDR3 DNA: TGCGCCAGCAGCACTCGACAGGGATCAGGGACAGATACGCAGTATTTT.

CDR3 sequence reads: CAWSVRGNQPQHF. DNA for the CDR3: TGTGCCTGGAGTGTTAGAGGGAATCAGCCCCAGCATTTT. This chain joins TRBV30 and TRBJ1-5, with D uncertain. Germline values: CDR1 GTSNPN, CDR2 SVGIG (reference sequence). V lost 0 bases to trimming and J lost 4 bases, with 7 bases between them. The CDR3 is 13 residues long. Full variable domain (rest looked up from reference TRBV30 and TRBJ1-5): SQTIHQWPATLVQPVGSPLSLECTVEGTSNPNLYWYRQAAGRGLQLLFYSVGIGQISSEVPQNLSASRPQDRQFILSSKKLLLSDSGFYLCAWSVRGNQPQHFGDGTRLSIL.

The chain carries TRBV11-2 and TRBJ1-1; D is undetermined. This CDR3 contains 12 residues. The V gene lost 6 bases and the J gene lost 8 bases, with 13 bases spanning the gap. Germline lookup yields CDR1 SGHAT and CDR2 FQNNGV. Here the CDR3 reads CASRRTEGEAFF. The CDR3 DNA sequence: TGTGCCAGCAGACGCACAGAGGGCGAAGCTTTCTTT.

The chain recombines TRBV6-5 with TRBJ1-4; TRBD1 matches at 9 bases. J gave up 7 bases and V 6 bases, and 6 bases lay outside the gene matches. Germline V gene sequence: CDR1 MNHEY, CDR2 SVGAGI. CDR3 length: 14 amino acids. CDR3 region: CASSRDREREKLFF. CDR3 DNA sequence: TGTGCCAGCAGCCGGGACAGGGAACGTGAAAAACTGTTTTTT.